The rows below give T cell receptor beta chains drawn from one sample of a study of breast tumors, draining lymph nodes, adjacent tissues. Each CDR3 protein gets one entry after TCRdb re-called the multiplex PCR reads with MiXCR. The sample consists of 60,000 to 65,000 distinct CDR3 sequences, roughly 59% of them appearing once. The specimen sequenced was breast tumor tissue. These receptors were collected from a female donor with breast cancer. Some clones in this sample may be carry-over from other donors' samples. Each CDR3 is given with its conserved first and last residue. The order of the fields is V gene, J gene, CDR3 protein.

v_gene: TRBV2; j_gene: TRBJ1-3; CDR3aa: CAGRTGSGNTIYF
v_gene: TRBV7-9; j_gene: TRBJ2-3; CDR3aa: CASSVGSPTDTQYF
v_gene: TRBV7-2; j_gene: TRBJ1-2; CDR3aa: CASSLQQRLYGYTF
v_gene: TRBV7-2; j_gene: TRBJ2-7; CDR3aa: CASSSSGRSEQYF
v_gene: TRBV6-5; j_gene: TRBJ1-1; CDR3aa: CASSPVLKKRFTEAFF
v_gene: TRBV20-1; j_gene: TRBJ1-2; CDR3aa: CSAFQGFPDYGYTF
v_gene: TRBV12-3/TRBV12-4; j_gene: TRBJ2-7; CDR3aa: CASSPGQGASYEQYF
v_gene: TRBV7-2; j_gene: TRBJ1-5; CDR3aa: CASSLVQGQGQPQHF
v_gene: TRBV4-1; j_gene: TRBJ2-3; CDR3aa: CASSQDPPGLAGAADTQYF
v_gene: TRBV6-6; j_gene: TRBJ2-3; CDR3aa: CASSHGPGMDTDTQYF
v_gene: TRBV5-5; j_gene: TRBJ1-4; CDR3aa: CASGKGNNGEKLFF
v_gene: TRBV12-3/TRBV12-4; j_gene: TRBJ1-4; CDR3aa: CASSVGGPLFF
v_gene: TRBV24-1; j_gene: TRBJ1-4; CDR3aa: CATSPGTNEKLFF
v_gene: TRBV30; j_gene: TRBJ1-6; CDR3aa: CAWSAGNSPLHF
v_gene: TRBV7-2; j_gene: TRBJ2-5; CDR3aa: CASSLKGRGRSQETQYF
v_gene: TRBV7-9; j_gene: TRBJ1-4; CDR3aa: CASSLASVLNEKLFF
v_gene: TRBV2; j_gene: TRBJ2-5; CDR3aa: CASSFGQGVETQYF
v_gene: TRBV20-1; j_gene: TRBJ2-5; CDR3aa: CSSLGPIAREETQYF
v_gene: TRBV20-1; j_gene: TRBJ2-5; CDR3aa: CSATREVQETQYF
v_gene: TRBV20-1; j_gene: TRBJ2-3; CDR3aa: CSAMRTSSSTDTQYF
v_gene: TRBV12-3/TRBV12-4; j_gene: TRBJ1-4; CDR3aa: CASSPNRVEKLFF
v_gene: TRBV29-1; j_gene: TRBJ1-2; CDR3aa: CSGDTGSYGYTF
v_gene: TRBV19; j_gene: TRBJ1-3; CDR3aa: CASSRIGEGNTIYF
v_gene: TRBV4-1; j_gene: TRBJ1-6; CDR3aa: CASSQDWADSSYNSPLHF
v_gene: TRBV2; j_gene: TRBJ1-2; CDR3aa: CASRARGYTF
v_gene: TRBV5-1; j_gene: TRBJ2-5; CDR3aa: CASSPGTNQDTQYF
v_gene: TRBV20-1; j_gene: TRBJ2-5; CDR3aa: CGARVVSGGAETQYF
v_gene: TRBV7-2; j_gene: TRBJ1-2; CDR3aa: CASSLTGGGYGYTF
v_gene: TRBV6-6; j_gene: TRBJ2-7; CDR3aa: CASSHPPGTPPYEQYF
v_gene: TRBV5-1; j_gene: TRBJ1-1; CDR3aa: CASSGGTSASPYNEAFF
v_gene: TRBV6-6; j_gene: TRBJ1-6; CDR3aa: CASSSGTFNSPLHF
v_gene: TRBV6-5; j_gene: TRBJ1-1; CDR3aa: CASSYDFRGGETEAFF
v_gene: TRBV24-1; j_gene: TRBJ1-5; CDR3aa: CATRTGQGNSNQPQHF
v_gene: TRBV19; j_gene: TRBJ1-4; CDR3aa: CASSPRQGGSEKLFF
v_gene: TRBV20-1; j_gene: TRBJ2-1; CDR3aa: CSARDTSGSQGEQFF
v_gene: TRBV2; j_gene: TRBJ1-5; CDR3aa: CASSDRGGNQPQHF
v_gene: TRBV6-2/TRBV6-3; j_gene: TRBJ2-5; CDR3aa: CASSYTGVGETQYF
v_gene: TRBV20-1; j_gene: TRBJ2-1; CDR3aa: CSARVGTGGSNEQFF
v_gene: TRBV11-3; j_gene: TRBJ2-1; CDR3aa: CASSPHRLAAYNEQFF
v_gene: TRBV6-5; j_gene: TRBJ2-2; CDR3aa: CASSPPAAINTGELFF
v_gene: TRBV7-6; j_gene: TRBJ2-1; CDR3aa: CASSFNSYNEQFF
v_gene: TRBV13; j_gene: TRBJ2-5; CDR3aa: CASSYREGETQYF
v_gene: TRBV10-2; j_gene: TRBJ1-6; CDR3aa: CASSRGQGAGSPLHF
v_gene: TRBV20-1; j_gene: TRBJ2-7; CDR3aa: CSAAGGLTYEQYF
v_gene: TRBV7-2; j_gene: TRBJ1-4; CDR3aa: CASSQRDGGRDEKLFF
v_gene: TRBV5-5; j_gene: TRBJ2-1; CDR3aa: CASSLVHHNEQFF
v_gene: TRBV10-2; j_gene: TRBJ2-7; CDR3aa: CATYHMGHEQYF
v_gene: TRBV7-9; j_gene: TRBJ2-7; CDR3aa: CASSLEGYEQHF
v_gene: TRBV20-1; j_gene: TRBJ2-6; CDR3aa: CSARRAGDGANVLTF
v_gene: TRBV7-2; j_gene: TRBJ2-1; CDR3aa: CASSPRGAPSQFF
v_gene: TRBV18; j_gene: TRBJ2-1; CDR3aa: CASSSGLAGGPRYNEQFF
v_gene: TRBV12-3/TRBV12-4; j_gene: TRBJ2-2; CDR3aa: CASSPWDRGNGELFF
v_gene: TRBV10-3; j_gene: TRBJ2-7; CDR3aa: CAISESNDVAYEQYF
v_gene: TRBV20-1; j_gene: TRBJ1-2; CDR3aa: CSAGRSGYTF